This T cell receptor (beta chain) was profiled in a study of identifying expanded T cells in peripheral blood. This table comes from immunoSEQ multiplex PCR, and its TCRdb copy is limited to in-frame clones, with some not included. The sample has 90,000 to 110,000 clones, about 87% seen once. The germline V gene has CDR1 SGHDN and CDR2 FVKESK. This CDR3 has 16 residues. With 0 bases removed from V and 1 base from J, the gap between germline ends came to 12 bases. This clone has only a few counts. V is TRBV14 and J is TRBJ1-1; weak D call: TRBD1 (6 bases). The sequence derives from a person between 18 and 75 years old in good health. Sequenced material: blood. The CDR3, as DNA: TGTGCCAGCAGCCAAGATGGGGGCAGGGGGAACACTGAAGCTTTCTTT. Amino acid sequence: CASSQDGGRGNTEAFF.